This TCR beta chain was retrieved from a study of cytomegalovirus exposure and HLA in healthy donors. Both 60 Vbeta primers and 13 Jbeta primers went into the PCR. The repertoire was sequenced with immunoSEQ multiplex PCR; TCRdb's copy has only in-frame clones and lacks some. The table records 200,000 or so clones, approximately 81% of them present only once. The study's findings and limits: The study carried out a later analysis of TCR beta sequences. It associated about 15,000 of them with specific HLA alleles at a false discovery rate of 0.05. A few chains tied to CMV proved CMV antigen-specific in vitro.

This clone turned up a few times. Antigen: not known. The CDR3 runs 11 residues. Looked up from germline, CDR1 is MRHNA and CDR2 is SNTAGT. V lost 6 bases and J 10 bases, leaving 10 bases between the germline ends. The donors (healthy individuals) were bone marrow donors. The clonotype originates from a woman aged 18 to 35 in good health and CMV-seropositive. The sequenced material came from PBMCs. The chain carries TRBV6-4 and TRBJ2-1; a weak D match, TRBD2 (6 bases). The CDR3 sequence is CASREGSEQFF. The CDR3 coding sequence is TGTGCCAGCAGGGAGGGGAGCGAGCAGTTCTTC.